The T cell receptor (beta chain) described here comes from a study of blood T cell repertoires in COVID-19. For the study at large: Sources were T cells, B-cell-depleted T cells, or PBMCs; the material itself was cDNA or gDNA.

The method was immunoSEQ multiplex PCR; TCRdb's version includes in-frame clones alone and lacks a portion of them. The sample carries about 120,000 clones, 85% to 90% recorded once. V was pared by 4 bases and J by 8 bases, with 14 bases between. The germline CDR1 and CDR2 sequences are ENHRY and SYGVKD. CDR3 length: 13 residues. This TCR was recovered from a woman aged 55-69 years with COVID-19, enrolled during active disease. The sequenced sample was peripheral blood. The J gene is TRBJ1-2, the V gene TRBV10-3, with D perhaps matching TRBD1 (6 bases). CDR3 nucleotides: TGTGCCATCAGTGCGTCGGACAGCCTGGGCTACACCTTC. Its translation: CAISASDSLGYTF.